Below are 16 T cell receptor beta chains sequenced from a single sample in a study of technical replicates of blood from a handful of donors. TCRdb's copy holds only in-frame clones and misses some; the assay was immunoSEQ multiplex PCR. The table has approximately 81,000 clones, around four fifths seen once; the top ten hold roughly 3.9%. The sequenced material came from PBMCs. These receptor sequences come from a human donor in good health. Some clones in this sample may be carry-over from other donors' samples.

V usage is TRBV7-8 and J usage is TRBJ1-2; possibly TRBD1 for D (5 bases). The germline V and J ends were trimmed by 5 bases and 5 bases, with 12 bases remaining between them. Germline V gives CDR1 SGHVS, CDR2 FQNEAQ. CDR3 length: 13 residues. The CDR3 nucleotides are TGTGCCAGCAGCCCGGGCAGGGTTTATGGCTACACCTTC. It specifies CASSPGRVYGYTF.

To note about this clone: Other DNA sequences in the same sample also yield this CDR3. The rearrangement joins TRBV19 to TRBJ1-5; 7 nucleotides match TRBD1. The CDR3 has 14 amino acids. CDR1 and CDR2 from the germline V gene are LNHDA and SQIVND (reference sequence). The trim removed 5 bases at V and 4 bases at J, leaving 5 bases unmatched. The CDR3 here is CASSSRQGNQPQHF. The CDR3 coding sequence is TGTGCCAGTAGTTCCAGACAGGGAAATCAGCCCCAGCATTTT.

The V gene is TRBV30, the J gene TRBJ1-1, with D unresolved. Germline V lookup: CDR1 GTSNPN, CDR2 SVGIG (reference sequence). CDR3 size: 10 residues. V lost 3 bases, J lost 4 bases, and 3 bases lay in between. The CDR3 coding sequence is TGTGCCTGGAGGGCCACTGAAGCTTTCTTT. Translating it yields CAWRATEAFF.

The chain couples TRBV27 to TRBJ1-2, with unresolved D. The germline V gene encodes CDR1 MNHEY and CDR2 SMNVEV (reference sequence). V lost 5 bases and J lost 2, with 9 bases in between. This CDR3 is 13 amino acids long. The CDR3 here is CASSLQRNYGYTF. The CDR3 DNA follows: TGTGCCAGCAGTCTCCAGAGGAACTATGGCTACACCTTC.

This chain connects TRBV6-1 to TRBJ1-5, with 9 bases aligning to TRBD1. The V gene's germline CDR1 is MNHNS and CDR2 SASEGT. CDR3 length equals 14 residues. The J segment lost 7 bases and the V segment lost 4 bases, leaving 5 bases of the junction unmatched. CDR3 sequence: CASSGDREVQPQHF. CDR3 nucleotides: TGTGCCAGCAGTGGGGACAGGGAGGTACAGCCCCAGCATTTT.

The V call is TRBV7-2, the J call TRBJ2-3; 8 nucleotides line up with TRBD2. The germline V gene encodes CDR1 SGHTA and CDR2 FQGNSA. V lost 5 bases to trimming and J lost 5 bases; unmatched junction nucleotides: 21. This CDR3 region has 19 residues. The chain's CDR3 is CASSADSGTESPRKDTQYF. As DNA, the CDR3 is TGTGCCAGCAGCGCTGATAGCGGGACTGAGTCCCCGAGGAAAGATACGCAGTATTTT.

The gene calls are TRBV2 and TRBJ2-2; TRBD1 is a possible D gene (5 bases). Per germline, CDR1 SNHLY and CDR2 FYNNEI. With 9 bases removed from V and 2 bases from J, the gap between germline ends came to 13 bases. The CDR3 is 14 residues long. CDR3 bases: TGTGCCAGTGCATGGACACTTAACACCGGGGAGCTGTTTTTT. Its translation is CASAWTLNTGELFF. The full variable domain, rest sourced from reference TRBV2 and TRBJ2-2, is EPEVTQTPSHQVTQMGQEVILRCVPISNHLYFYWYRQILGQKVEFLVSFYNNEISEKSEIFDDQFSVERPDGSNFTLKIRSTKLEDSAMYFCASAWTLNTGELFFGEGSRLTVL.

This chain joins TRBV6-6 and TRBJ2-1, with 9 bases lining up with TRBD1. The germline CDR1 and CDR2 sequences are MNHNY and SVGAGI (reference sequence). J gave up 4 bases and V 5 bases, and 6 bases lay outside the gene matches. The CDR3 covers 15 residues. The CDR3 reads CASSRSGTGYNEQFF. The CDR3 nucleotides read TGTGCCAGCAGTAGATCCGGGACAGGGTACAATGAGCAGTTCTTC.

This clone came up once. CDR3 sequence (DNA): TGTGCCAGCTCCCCCAGACTAGCGGGAGAGGGTGAGCAGTTCTTC. Its translation is CASSPRLAGEGEQFF. V and J are TRBV18 and TRBJ2-1; 12 bases agree with TRBD2. The CDR3 is 15 amino acids. Germline V lookup: CDR1 KGHSH, CDR2 LQKENI. Trimming removed 6 bases from V and 9 bases from J; junction bases left unmatched: 9.

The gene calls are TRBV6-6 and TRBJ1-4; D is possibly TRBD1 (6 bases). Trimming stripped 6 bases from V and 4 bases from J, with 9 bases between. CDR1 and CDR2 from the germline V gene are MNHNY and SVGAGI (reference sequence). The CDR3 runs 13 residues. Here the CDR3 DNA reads TGTGCCAGCAGAGACAGGATTAATGAAAAACTGTTTTTT. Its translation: CASRDRINEKLFF.

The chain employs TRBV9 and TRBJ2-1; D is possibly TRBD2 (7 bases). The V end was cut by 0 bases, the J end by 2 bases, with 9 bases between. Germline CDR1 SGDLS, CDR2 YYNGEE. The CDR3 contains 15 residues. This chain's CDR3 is CASSVGGGAYNEQFF. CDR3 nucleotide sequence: TGTGCCAGCAGCGTAGGCGGGGGCGCCTACAATGAGCAGTTCTTC. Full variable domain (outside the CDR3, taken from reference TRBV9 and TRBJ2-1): DSGVTQTPKHLITATGQRVTLRCSPRSGDLSVYWYQQSLDQGLQFLIQYYNGEERAKGNILERFSAQQFPDLHSELNLSSLELGDSALYFCASSVGGGAYNEQFFGPGTRLTVL.

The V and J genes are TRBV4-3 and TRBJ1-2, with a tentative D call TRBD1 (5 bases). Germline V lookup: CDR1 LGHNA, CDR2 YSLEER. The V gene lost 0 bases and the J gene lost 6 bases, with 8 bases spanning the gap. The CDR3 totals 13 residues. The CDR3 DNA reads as TGCGCCAGCAGCCAAGAAGGGGTCGATGGCTACACCTTC. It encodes CASSQEGVDGYTF.

The CDR3 here is CASSPGDRGLYEQYF. The DNA of the CDR3 is TGTGCCAGCAGCCCGGGGGACAGGGGGCTCTACGAGCAGTACTTC. The V call is TRBV9, the J call TRBJ2-7, with 12 positions matching TRBD1. The trim removed 4 bases at V and 3 bases at J, leaving 5 bases unmatched. Germline lookup yields CDR1 SGDLS and CDR2 YYNGEE. The CDR3 contains 15 residues.

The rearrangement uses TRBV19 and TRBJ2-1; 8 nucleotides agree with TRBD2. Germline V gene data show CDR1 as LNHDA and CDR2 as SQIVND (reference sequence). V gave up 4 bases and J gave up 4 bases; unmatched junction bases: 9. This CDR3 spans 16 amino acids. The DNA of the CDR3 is TGTGCCAGTAGTACCAGCCGAGGACTAGCTTACAATGAGCAGTTCTTC. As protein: CASSTSRGLAYNEQFF.

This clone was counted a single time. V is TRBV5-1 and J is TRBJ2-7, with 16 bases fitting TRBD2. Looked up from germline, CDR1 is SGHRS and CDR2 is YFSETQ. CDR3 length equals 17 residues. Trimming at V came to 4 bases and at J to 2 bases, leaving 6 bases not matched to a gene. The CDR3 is CASSPGLAGGITYEQYF. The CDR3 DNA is TGCGCCAGCAGCCCGGGACTAGCGGGGGGGATTACCTACGAGCAGTACTTC.

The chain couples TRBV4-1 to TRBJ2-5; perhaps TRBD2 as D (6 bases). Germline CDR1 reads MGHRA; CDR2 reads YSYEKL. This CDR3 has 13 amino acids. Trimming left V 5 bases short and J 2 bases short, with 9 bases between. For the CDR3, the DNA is TGCGCCAGCAGCAGACTAGAACAAGAGACCCAGTACTTC. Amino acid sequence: CASSRLEQETQYF.